The clone carrying this TCR beta chain turned up a few times. Its antigen is still unknown. These data are taken from a study of CD8 T cells in ankylosing spondylitis. After removal of 4 bases from V and 3 bases from J, the junction contained 6 bases not matched to a gene. The CDR3 contains 15 residues. The germline CDR1 and CDR2 sequences are SGHKS and YYEKEE (reference sequence). Making use of molecular barcodes, quantitative 5'-RACE generated TCR beta libraries. Via MiXCR, TCRdb re-called the 5' RACE reads, giving one row per CDR3 protein. The table shows fewer than 250,000 distinct CDR3 sequences, with roughly a tenth occurring only once. Study-level results: What seemed typical of ankylosing spondylitis blood was a TCR beta motif built from under 10 highly homologous variants. Earlier work had already found some motif variants in reactive arthritis synovial fluid and blood. Clones tied to disease were said to be significantly enriched in matched ankylosing spondylitis synovial fluid.

The V and J genes are TRBV5-5 and TRBJ2-1, with 8 bases lining up with TRBD2. The source material was blood, either unsorted or a sorted T cell fraction (not recorded which). The TCR sequence derives from a male donor with ankylosing spondylitis or in good health (not recorded which). The CDR3 loop reads CASSPTGGDYNEQFF. The CDR3 coding sequence is TGTGCCAGCAGCCCAACGGGAGGGGACTACAATGAGCAGTTCTTC.